A selection of T cell receptor beta chains follows, all from one sample in a study of T cells in Graves' hyperthyroidism and ophthalmopathy. From the multiplex PCR reads, TCRdb called clonotypes with MiXCR, one entry per CDR3 protein. This table holds about 740,000 distinct CDR3 sequences, around 15% found once. Sequences were obtained from blood. The source is a woman aged 18 to 35 with Graves' hyperthyroidism. Each CDR3 is given with its conserved first and last residue. D genes are given only for firm matches. Clone size appears in some rows only: once, few, many, or a class for an expanded clone.

j_gene: TRBJ2-5; v_gene: TRBV7-9; d_gene: NA; abundance: few; CDR3aa: CASSLSREQETQYF; CDR3nt: TGTGCCAGCAGCTTAAGTAGGGAACAAGAGACCCAGTACTTC
j_gene: TRBJ2-1; v_gene: TRBV28; d_gene: NA; abundance: NA; CDR3aa: CASSLRSRDYNEQFF; CDR3nt: TGTGCCAGCAGCCTCCGCTCGAGGGACTACAATGAGCAGTTCTTC
j_gene: TRBJ2-4; v_gene: TRBV12-3/TRBV12-4; d_gene: NA; abundance: NA; CDR3aa: CASSFPQRAQYF; CDR3nt: TGTGCCAGCAGTTTTCCACAGAGGGCTCAGTACTTC
j_gene: TRBJ1-1; v_gene: TRBV3-1; d_gene: NA; abundance: many; CDR3aa: CASSQAGDNTEAFF; CDR3nt: TGTGCCAGCAGCCAAGCAGGGGATAACACTGAAGCTTTCTTT
j_gene: TRBJ1-6; v_gene: TRBV3-1; d_gene: NA; abundance: many; CDR3aa: CASSHMNPWSPLHF; CDR3nt: TGTGCCAGCAGCCATATGAACCCTTGGTCACCCCTCCACTTT
j_gene: TRBJ1-1; v_gene: TRBV6-1; d_gene: NA; abundance: many; CDR3aa: CASSIDTLATEAFF; CDR3nt: TGTGCCAGCAGTATAGATACACTGGCCACTGAAGCTTTCTTT
j_gene: TRBJ1-4; v_gene: TRBV18; d_gene: TRBD1; abundance: many; CDR3aa: CASSPRQGATNEKLFF; CDR3nt: TGTGCCAGCTCACCACGCCAGGGGGCAACTAATGAAAAACTGTTTTTT
j_gene: TRBJ2-1; v_gene: TRBV2; d_gene: NA; abundance: many; CDR3aa: CASSEMDHSYYNEQFF; CDR3nt: TGTGCCAGCAGTGAAATGGACCATTCCTACTACAATGAGCAGTTCTTC
j_gene: TRBJ2-7; v_gene: TRBV27; d_gene: NA; abundance: NA; CDR3aa: CASSFPDPAYEQYF; CDR3nt: TGTGCCAGCAGTTTCCCCGACCCTGCCTACGAGCAGTACTTC
j_gene: TRBJ2-7; v_gene: TRBV7-9; d_gene: TRBD1; abundance: many; CDR3aa: CASSHRDSSYEQYF; CDR3nt: TGTGCCAGCAGTCACCGGGACAGTTCCTACGAGCAGTACTTC
j_gene: TRBJ2-2; v_gene: TRBV18; d_gene: TRBD1; abundance: many; CDR3aa: CASSPRGTAITGELFF; CDR3nt: TGTGCCAGCTCACCAAGGGGGACAGCCATCACCGGGGAGCTGTTTTTT
j_gene: TRBJ1-2; v_gene: TRBV9; d_gene: NA; abundance: NA; CDR3aa: CASSWASANYGYTF; CDR3nt: TGTGCCAGCAGCTGGGCCTCAGCTAACTATGGCTACACCTTC
j_gene: TRBJ1-3; v_gene: TRBV12-3/TRBV12-4; d_gene: NA; abundance: NA; CDR3aa: CASSAMGRWSSGNTIYF; CDR3nt: TGTGCCAGCAGTGCAATGGGACGTTGGAGCTCTGGAAACACCATATATTTT
j_gene: TRBJ1-1; v_gene: TRBV20-1; d_gene: NA; abundance: many; CDR3aa: CSAIGTLSYLNTEAFF; CDR3nt: TGCAGTGCAATAGGGACACTGAGCTATCTGAACACTGAAGCTTTCTTT
j_gene: TRBJ2-5; v_gene: TRBV30; d_gene: TRBD1; abundance: few; CDR3aa: CAWSVGGTGSETQYF; CDR3nt: TGTGCCTGGAGTGTGGGAGGGACAGGGTCGGAGACCCAGTACTTC
j_gene: TRBJ2-1; v_gene: TRBV2; d_gene: NA; abundance: many; CDR3aa: CASREDWNNEQFF; CDR3nt: TGTGCCAGCAGGGAGGACTGGAACAATGAGCAGTTCTTC
j_gene: TRBJ1-4; v_gene: TRBV2; d_gene: NA; abundance: many; CDR3aa: CASSENPLDRNEKLFF; CDR3nt: TGTGCCAGCAGTGAAAATCCCCTGGACAGAAATGAAAAACTGTTTTTT
j_gene: TRBJ2-2; v_gene: TRBV20-1; d_gene: TRBD2; abundance: NA; CDR3aa: CSARDSIAGRTGELFF; CDR3nt: TGCAGTGCTAGAGATTCGATAGCGGGTCGCACCGGGGAGCTGTTTTTT
j_gene: TRBJ2-7; v_gene: TRBV3-1; d_gene: NA; abundance: many; CDR3aa: CASSQERRLSYEQYF; CDR3nt: TGTGCCAGCAGCCAAGAAAGGAGACTATCCTACGAGCAGTACTTC
j_gene: TRBJ1-5; v_gene: TRBV30; d_gene: NA; abundance: many; CDR3aa: CAWSDRSNQPQHF; CDR3nt: TGTGCCTGGAGTGACCGGTCAAATCAGCCCCAGCATTTT
j_gene: TRBJ1-6; v_gene: TRBV6-5; d_gene: NA; abundance: NA; CDR3aa: CASSYGQGDNSPLHF; CDR3nt: TGTGCCAGCAGTTACGGGCAGGGAGATAATTCACCCCTCCACTTT
j_gene: TRBJ2-2; v_gene: TRBV6-1; d_gene: TRBD2; abundance: few; CDR3aa: CASGPVVIAGRTGELFF; CDR3nt: TGTGCCAGCGGCCCCGTCGTGATAGCGGGACGGACCGGGGAGCTGTTTTTT
j_gene: TRBJ1-5; v_gene: TRBV20-1; d_gene: TRBD1; abundance: many; CDR3aa: CSAGRDRVYQPQHF; CDR3nt: TGCAGTGCTGGCCGGGACAGGGTCTATCAGCCCCAGCATTTT
j_gene: TRBJ1-2; v_gene: TRBV24-1; d_gene: NA; abundance: many; CDR3aa: CATSPPGGNYGYTF; CDR3nt: TGTGCCACCAGCCCCCCCGGGGGTAACTATGGCTACACCTTC
j_gene: TRBJ2-3; v_gene: TRBV28; d_gene: TRBD1; abundance: many; CDR3aa: CASSRTGTGSDTQYF; CDR3nt: TGTGCCAGCAGTCGCACCGGGACAGGGTCAGATACGCAGTATTTT
j_gene: TRBJ1-5; v_gene: TRBV20-1; d_gene: NA; abundance: many; CDR3aa: CSARVGSSNQPQHF; CDR3nt: TGCAGTGCTAGAGTCGGTAGCAGCAATCAGCCCCAGCATTTT
j_gene: TRBJ1-4; v_gene: TRBV12-3/TRBV12-4; d_gene: NA; abundance: few; CDR3aa: CASSTRHLEKLFF; CDR3nt: TGTGCCAGCAGTACGCGACATCTCGAAAAACTGTTTTTT
j_gene: TRBJ2-1; v_gene: TRBV2; d_gene: TRBD2; abundance: many; CDR3aa: CASRPPRAAGESYNEQFF; CDR3nt: TGTGCCAGCAGGCCGCCCCGAGCAGCGGGAGAGAGTTACAATGAGCAGTTCTTC
j_gene: TRBJ1-1; v_gene: TRBV6-5; d_gene: NA; abundance: NA; CDR3aa: CASSYSRGGDTEAFF; CDR3nt: TGTGCCAGCAGTTACTCGAGGGGCGGCGACACTGAAGCTTTCTTT
j_gene: TRBJ2-3; v_gene: TRBV20-1; d_gene: NA; abundance: many; CDR3aa: CSASPRSGLSTDTQYF; CDR3nt: TGCAGTGCTAGCCCGCGAAGCGGCCTCTCCACAGATACGCAGTATTTT
j_gene: TRBJ2-2; v_gene: TRBV20-1; d_gene: NA; abundance: few; CDR3aa: CSANDLNTGELFF; CDR3nt: TGCAGTGCTAATGACTTGAACACCGGGGAGCTGTTTTTT
j_gene: TRBJ2-1; v_gene: TRBV7-8; d_gene: NA; abundance: many; CDR3aa: CASSLEGGGGSYNEQFF; CDR3nt: TGTGCCAGCAGCTTAGAGGGAGGGGGCGGGTCCTACAATGAGCAGTTCTTC
j_gene: TRBJ2-1; v_gene: TRBV12-3/TRBV12-4; d_gene: TRBD1; abundance: few; CDR3aa: CASSQRQGRNEQFF; CDR3nt: TGTGCCAGCAGTCAACGACAGGGGAGAAATGAGCAGTTCTTC
j_gene: TRBJ1-5; v_gene: TRBV20-1; d_gene: NA; abundance: NA; CDR3aa: CSASPPNGAPQHF; CDR3nt: TGCAGTGCTAGTCCCCCCAATGGAGCGCCCCAGCATTTT
j_gene: TRBJ2-3; v_gene: TRBV27; d_gene: TRBD2; abundance: few; CDR3aa: CASSPYSISSGSDTDTQYF; CDR3nt: TGTGCCAGCAGTCCCTACTCCATATCTAGCGGGAGCGACACAGATACGCAGTATTTT
j_gene: TRBJ2-2; v_gene: TRBV5-1; d_gene: TRBD2; abundance: NA; CDR3aa: CASSYGGSYTGELFF; CDR3nt: TGCGCCAGCAGTTACGGCGGGAGCTACACCGGGGAGCTGTTTTTT
j_gene: TRBJ2-1; v_gene: TRBV12-3/TRBV12-4; d_gene: TRBD2; abundance: NA; CDR3aa: CASSLTGLAPVPRQFF; CDR3nt: TGTGCCAGCAGTTTAACGGGACTAGCCCCGGTCCCGAGGCAGTTCTTC
j_gene: TRBJ2-7; v_gene: TRBV7-9; d_gene: NA; abundance: NA; CDR3aa: CASSLLRWTSGKSTYEQYF; CDR3nt: TGTGCCAGCAGCTTGCTAAGGTGGACGTCGGGGAAATCAACCTACGAGCAGTACTTC